This T cell receptor beta chain was sequenced in a study of blood T cell repertoires in COVID-19. Germline CDR1 SGHDT, CDR2 YYEEEE. The CDR3 has 13 amino acids. V was shortened by 4 bases and J by 6 bases, with 14 bases between the two germline ends. Profiled with immunoSEQ multiplex PCR; TCRdb holds only in-frame clones, not every one. The sample has tens of thousands of clones, around 86% seen once. The V and J genes are TRBV5-6 and TRBJ2-7, with D perhaps TRBD1 (5 bases). The sequence derives from a human donor in a cohort sampled during active COVID-19. The sequencing sample was made of peripheral blood. The CDR3 reads CASSPAMGPEQYF. The DNA for the CDR3 is TGTGCCAGCAGCCCTGCCATGGGGCCCGAGCAGTACTTC.